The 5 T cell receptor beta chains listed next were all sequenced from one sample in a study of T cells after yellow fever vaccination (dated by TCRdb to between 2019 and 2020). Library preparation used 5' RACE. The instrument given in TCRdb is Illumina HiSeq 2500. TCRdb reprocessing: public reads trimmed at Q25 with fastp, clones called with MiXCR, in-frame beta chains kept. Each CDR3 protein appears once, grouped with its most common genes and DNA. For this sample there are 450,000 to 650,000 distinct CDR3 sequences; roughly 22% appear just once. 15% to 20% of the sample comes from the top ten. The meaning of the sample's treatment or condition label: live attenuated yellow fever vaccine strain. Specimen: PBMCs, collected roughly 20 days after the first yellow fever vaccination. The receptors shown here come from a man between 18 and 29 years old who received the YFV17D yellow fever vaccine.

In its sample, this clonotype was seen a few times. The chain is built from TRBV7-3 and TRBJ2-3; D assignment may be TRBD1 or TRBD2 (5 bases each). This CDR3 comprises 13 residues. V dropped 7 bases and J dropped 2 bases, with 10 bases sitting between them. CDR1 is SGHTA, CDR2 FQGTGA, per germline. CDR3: CASTRDPTDTQYF. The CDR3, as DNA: TGTGCCAGCACCCGGGACCCCACAGATACGCAGTATTTT.

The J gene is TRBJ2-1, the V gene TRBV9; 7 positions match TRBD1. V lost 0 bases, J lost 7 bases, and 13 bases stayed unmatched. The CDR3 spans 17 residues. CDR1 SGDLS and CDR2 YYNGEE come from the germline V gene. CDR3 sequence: CASSVVGDRDPWNEQFF. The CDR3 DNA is TGTGCCAGCAGCGTAGTAGGTGACAGGGACCCCTGGAATGAGCAGTTCTTC.

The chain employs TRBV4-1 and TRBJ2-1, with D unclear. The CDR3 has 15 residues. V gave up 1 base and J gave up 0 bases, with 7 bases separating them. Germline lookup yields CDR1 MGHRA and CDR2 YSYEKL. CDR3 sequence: CASSQAPSSYNEQFF. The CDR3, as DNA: TGCGCCAGCAGCCAAGCGCCGAGCTCCTACAATGAGCAGTTCTTC.

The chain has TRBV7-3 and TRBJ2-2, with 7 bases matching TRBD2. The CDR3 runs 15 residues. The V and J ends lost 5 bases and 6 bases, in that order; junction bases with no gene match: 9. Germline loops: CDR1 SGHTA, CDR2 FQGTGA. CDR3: CASSPGRGYSGELFF. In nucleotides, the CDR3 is TGTGCCAGCAGCCCGGGGAGGGGATATTCCGGGGAGCTGTTTTTT.

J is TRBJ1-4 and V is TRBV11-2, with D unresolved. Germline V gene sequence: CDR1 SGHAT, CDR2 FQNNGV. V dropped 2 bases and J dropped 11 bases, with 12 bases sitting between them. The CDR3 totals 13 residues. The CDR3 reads CASSLSAGYKLFF. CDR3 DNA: TGTGCCAGCAGCTTAAGTGCAGGTTACAAACTGTTTTTT.